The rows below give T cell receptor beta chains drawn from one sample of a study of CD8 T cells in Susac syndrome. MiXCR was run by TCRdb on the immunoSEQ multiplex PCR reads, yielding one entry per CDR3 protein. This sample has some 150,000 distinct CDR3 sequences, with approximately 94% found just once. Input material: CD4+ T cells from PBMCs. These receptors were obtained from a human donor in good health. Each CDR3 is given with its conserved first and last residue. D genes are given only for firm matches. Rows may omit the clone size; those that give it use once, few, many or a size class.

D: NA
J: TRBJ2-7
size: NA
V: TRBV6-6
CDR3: CASSPGASGTYEQYF
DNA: TGTGCCAGCAGTCCGGGGGCTAGCGGAACCTACGAGCAGTACTTC

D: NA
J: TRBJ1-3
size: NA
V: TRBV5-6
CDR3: CASSLSELRLSGNTIYF
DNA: TGTGCCAGCAGCTTGTCGGAGTTGAGGCTCTCTGGAAACACCATATATTTT

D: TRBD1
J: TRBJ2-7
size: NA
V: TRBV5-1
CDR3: CASSLLLTGGYEQYF
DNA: TGCGCCAGCAGCTTGTTGTTAACAGGGGGCTACGAGCAGTACTTC

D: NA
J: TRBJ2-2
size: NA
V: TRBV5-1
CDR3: CASSFDSMNTGELFF
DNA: TGCGCCAGCAGCTTTGACTCGATGAACACCGGGGAGCTGTTTTTT

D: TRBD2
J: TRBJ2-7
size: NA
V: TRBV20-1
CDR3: CSARGTSGSYEQYF
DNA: TGCAGTGCTAGAGGGACTAGCGGGTCTTACGAGCAGTACTTC

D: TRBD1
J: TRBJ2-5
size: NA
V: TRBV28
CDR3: CASTPGRQGVPMYQETQYF
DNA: TGTGCCAGCACGCCAGGGAGACAGGGGGTACCCATGTACCAAGAGACCCAGTACTTC

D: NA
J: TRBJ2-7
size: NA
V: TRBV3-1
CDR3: CASSQGPALYEQYF
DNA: TGTGCCAGCAGCCAGGGACCCGCTCTCTACGAGCAGTACTTC

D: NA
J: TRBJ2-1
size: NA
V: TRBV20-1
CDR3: CSARDNHQIRSYNEQFF
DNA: TGCAGTGCTAGAGATAACCACCAGATTCGGTCCTACAATGAGCAGTTCTTC

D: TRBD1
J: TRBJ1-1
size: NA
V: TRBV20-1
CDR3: CSARDGKRQGEAFF
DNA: TGCAGTGCTAGAGACGGGAAGCGACAGGGCGAAGCTTTCTTT

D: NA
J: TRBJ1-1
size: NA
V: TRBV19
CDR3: CASSISEWDTEAFF
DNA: TGTGCCAGTAGTATCTCGGAGTGGGACACTGAAGCTTTCTTT

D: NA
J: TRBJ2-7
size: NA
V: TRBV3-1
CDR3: CASSQGPFGEQYF
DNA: TGTGCCAGCAGCCAAGGGCCTTTTGGCGAGCAGTACTTC

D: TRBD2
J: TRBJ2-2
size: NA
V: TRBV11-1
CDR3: CASRLAGGLGGELFF
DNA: TGTGCCAGCCGATTAGCGGGAGGCCTCGGCGGGGAGCTGTTTTTT

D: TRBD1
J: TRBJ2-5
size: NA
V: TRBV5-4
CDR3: CASSLSGQGRETQYF
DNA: TGTGCCAGCAGCTTGTCCGGACAGGGTAGAGAGACCCAGTACTTC

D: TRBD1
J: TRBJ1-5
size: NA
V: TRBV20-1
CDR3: CSALTRQGLNQPQHF
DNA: TGCAGTGCACTTACCCGACAGGGACTCAATCAGCCCCAGCATTTT

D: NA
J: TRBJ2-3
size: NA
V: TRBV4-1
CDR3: CASSPDVGTQYF
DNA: TGCGCCAGCAGCCCCGATGTGGGTACGCAGTATTTT

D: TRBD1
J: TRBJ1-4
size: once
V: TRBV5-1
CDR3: CASSSGTGVYEKLFF
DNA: TGCGCCAGCAGCTCCGGGACAGGCGTTTATGAAAAACTGTTTTTT

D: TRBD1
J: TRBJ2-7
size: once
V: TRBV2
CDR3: CASREDRAYYEQYF
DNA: TGTGCCAGCAGGGAGGACAGGGCCTACTACGAGCAGTACTTC

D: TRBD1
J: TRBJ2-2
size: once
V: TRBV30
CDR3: CAWSTLKGQGAGELFF
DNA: TGTGCCTGGAGTACCCTTAAGGGACAGGGGGCCGGGGAGCTGTTTTTT

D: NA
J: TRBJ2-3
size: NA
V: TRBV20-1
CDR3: CSARPRRGSADTQYF
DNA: TGCAGTGCTAGGCCCCGCAGGGGAAGCGCAGATACGCAGTATTTT

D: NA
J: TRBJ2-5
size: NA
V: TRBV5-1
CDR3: CASSREALGETQYF
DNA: TGCGCCAGCAGCAGAGAAGCCTTGGGGGAGACCCAGTACTTC